The sequence of this T cell receptor beta chain was determined in a study of T cell changes during pregnancy in multiple sclerosis. Assay used: immunoSEQ multiplex PCR; TCRdb lists only in-frame clones, some missing. The repertoire includes tens of thousands of clones, approximately 91% of them detected once, and about 1.8% sits in the top ten. From germline, CDR1 is SGHTA and CDR2 FQGNSA. The ends were cut back, 4 bases at V and 4 bases at J, with 20 bases in the middle. There are 17 residues in the CDR3. This clone has only one observation. This TCR was sampled from a female donor with multiple sclerosis, enrolled in a pregnancy study. The chain carries TRBV7-2 and TRBJ2-1, with D perhaps TRBD2 (5 bases). Sequences were derived from peripheral blood, sampled after pregnancy. CDR3 sequence: CASSSRTRTEIYNEQFF. CDR3 coding DNA: TGTGCCAGCAGCTCCCGTACTAGGACGGAGATTTACAATGAGCAGTTCTTC.